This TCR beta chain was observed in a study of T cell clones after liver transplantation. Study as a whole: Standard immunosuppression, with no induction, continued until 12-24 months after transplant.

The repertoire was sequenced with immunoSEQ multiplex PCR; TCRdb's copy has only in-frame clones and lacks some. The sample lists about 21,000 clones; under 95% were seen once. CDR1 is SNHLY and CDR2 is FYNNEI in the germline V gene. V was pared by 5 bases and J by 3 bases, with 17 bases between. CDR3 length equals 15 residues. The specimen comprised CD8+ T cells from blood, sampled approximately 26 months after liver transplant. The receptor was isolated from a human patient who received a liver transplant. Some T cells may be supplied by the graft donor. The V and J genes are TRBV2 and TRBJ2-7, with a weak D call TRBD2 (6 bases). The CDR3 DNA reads TGTGCCAGCAGTCCCACGGCGGGGTATAGCTACGAGCAGTACTTC. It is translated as CASSPTAGYSYEQYF.